These T cell receptor beta chains were read from a single sample in a study of spatial heterogeneity in lung cancer. TCRdb re-called the 5' RACE reads through MiXCR, storing one row per CDR3 protein. Among some 2,700 distinct CDR3 sequences, roughly 6% were seen once, and the ten largest hold approximately 30%. Sample: lung tumor tissue, taken at surgery. Every receptor here comes from a male donor with early-stage non-small cell lung cancer. Each CDR3 is given with its conserved first and last residue. Clone size, where shown, is once, few, many, or a class for clones that have expanded.

v_gene	j_gene	abundance	CDR3aa
TRBV7-2	TRBJ2-5	many	CASSPQDLGGGETQYF
TRBV6-2/TRBV6-3	TRBJ2-1	medium-sized	CASSYQGRLDEQFF
TRBV28	TRBJ1-5	-	CASSLFETAKGQPQHF
TRBV6-5	TRBJ2-2	medium-sized	CASSYSIKSWAGELFF
TRBV6-6	TRBJ1-2	medium-sized	CASSYQGSDRF
TRBV7-8	TRBJ1-4	many	CASSSDSATNEKLFF
TRBV11-2	TRBJ2-4	large	CASSSGQVAKNIQYF
TRBV7-2	TRBJ2-3	medium-sized	CASSSRTEADTQYF
TRBV29-1	TRBJ2-1	medium-sized	CSVPKPLEGQFF
TRBV6-5	TRBJ1-4	medium-sized	CASRSGGATNEKLFF
TRBV7-2	TRBJ2-7	many	CASSLAPGRTGEQYF
TRBV20-1	TRBJ2-4	-	CSACDEGRPAKNIQYF
TRBV5-6	TRBJ2-5	many	CASSSQGEETQYF
TRBV11-2	TRBJ2-1	medium-sized	CASSLYQLGGHEQFF
TRBV5-1	TRBJ2-6	medium-sized	CASSYEGGFHSGANVLTF
TRBV27	TRBJ2-1	medium-sized	CASSSPGTSSYNEQFF
TRBV5-1	TRBJ2-1	many	CASSLVGPHGEQFF
TRBV28	TRBJ2-2	medium-sized	CASSLGGTNTGELFF
TRBV18	TRBJ1-2	few	CASSPRWPFERGYTF
TRBV7-6	TRBJ2-5	medium-sized	CASSLGPQGSGTQETQYF
TRBV20-1	TRBJ2-5	medium-sized	CSALLAGAPFGETQYF
TRBV4-2	TRBJ2-1	few	CASSQSGRGNNEQFF
TRBV7-9	TRBJ2-7	few	CATFGGFSYEQYF
TRBV28	TRBJ2-1	many	CASSLQSEQFF
TRBV5-5	TRBJ2-2	many	CASSLVQPANTGELFF
TRBV7-7	TRBJ2-7	many	CASRGISGSLEF
TRBV7-9	TRBJ2-1	medium-sized	CASSSGTLAGEQFF
TRBV10-3	TRBJ1-5	-	CAISESGPDQPQHF
TRBV5-6	TRBJ2-5	medium-sized	CASSSDPGFPSETQYF
TRBV7-9	TRBJ2-3	medium-sized	CASSQTGRADTQYF
TRBV7-2	TRBJ1-2	medium-sized	CASSQVGAPHGYTF